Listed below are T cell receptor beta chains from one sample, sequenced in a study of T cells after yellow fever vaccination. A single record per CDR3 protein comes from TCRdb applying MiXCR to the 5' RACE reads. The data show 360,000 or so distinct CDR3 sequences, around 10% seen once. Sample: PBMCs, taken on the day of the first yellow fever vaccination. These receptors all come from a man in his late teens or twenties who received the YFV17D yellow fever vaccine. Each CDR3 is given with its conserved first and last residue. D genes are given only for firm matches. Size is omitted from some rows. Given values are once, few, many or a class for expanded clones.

CASSQEQGNAFYNEQFF | TGCGCCAGCAGCCAAGAACAGGGGAACGCCTTCTACAATGAGCAGTTCTTC | TRBV4-3 | TRBD1 | TRBJ2-1 | few
CASSRNQPGQGEAFF | TGTGCCAGCAGCCGTAACCAGCCGGGACAGGGGGAAGCGTTCTTT | TRBV7-2 | TRBD1 | TRBJ1-1 | few
CASSPLGETGTDTQYF | TGTGCCAGCAGCCCCCTTGGGGAAACAGGCACAGATACGCAGTATTTT | TRBV27 | . | TRBJ2-3 | .
CTCSLALAGTSSTDTQYF | TGTACCTGCAGTTTAGCACTAGCGGGGACATCTAGCACAGATACGCAGTATTTT | TRBV12-3/TRBV12-4 | TRBD2 | TRBJ2-3 | once
CASSEEEGTYNEQFF | TGTGCCAGCAGCGAGGAGGAGGGGACATACAATGAGCAGTTCTTC | TRBV9 | . | TRBJ2-1 | .
CASSTGQGNSPLHF | TGCGCCAGCAGCACGGGACAGGGGAATTCACCCCTCCACTTT | TRBV5-1 | TRBD1 | TRBJ1-6 | few
CASSPRRGGAGDTDTQYF | TGCGCCAGCAGCCCCCGCCGGGGAGGAGCGGGGGACACAGATACGCAGTATTTT | TRBV4-3 | TRBD2 | TRBJ2-3 | few
CAWSVLGGNYGYTF | TGTGCCTGGAGTGTATTGGGGGGCAACTATGGCTACACCTTC | TRBV30 | . | TRBJ1-2 | .
CASSLARTGPGTDTQYF | TGCGCCAGCAGCTTGGCGAGAACGGGGCCCGGCACAGATACGCAGTATTTT | TRBV5-1 | . | TRBJ2-3 | few
CASSLKDTQYF | TGTGCCAGCAGCTTAAAAGATACGCAGTATTTT | TRBV7-2 | . | TRBJ2-3 | many
CASSFGSMGAGAQETQYF | TGTGCCAGCAGTTTCGGGTCGATGGGGGCGGGGGCCCAAGAGACCCAGTACTTC | TRBV12-3/TRBV12-4 | . | TRBJ2-5 | .
CASSPIEGAGDRYTEAFF | TGTGCCAGCTCACCAATCGAGGGGGCCGGGGATAGGTACACTGAAGCTTTCTTT | TRBV18 | TRBD1 | TRBJ1-1 | .
CASSHRAGATDTQYF | TGTGCCAGCAGCCATAGAGCCGGTGCCACAGATACGCAGTATTTT | TRBV6-4 | . | TRBJ2-3 | few
CASAQGETQYF | TGTGCCAGTGCCCAGGGAGAGACCCAGTACTTC | TRBV12-3/TRBV12-4 | . | TRBJ2-5 | .
CAAAAALRQYNEQFF | TGTGCCGCCGCGGCGGCGTTAAGACAATACAATGAGCAGTTCTTC | TRBV10-3 | . | TRBJ2-1 | few
CASSHTDRGAYNSPLHF | TGTGCCAGCAGCCATACTGACAGGGGGGCCTATAATTCACCCCTCCACTTT | TRBV12-3/TRBV12-4 | TRBD1 | TRBJ1-6 | few
CAIRGTGGAGYTF | TGTGCCATCAGGGGAACAGGGGGCGCGGGCTACACCTTC | TRBV10-3 | TRBD1 | TRBJ1-2 | .
CASTSGLPSYNSPLHF | TGTGCCAGCACCTCGGGACTCCCCTCCTATAATTCACCCCTCCACTTT | TRBV6-1 | . | TRBJ1-6 | few
CASSYASIPGPQDGYTF | TGTGCCAGCAGTTATGCTTCTATCCCGGGCCCCCAGGATGGCTACACCTTC | TRBV6-5 | . | TRBJ1-2 | .
CASSVAPEGPQPQHF | TGTGCCAGCAGCGTAGCTCCGGAGGGGCCTCAGCCCCAGCATTTT | TRBV9 | . | TRBJ1-5 | .
CASSPRDGNLQETQYF | TGCGCCAGCAGCCCCCGGGACGGGAACCTCCAAGAGACCCAGTACTTC | TRBV4-1 | . | TRBJ2-5 | .
CASSPTVYTGELFF | TGTGCCAGTAGTCCGACAGTATACACCGGGGAGCTGTTTTTT | TRBV19 | . | TRBJ2-2 | .
CASSLNRDRDTIYF | TGTGCCAGCAGCTTAAACCGGGACAGAGACACCATATATTTT | TRBV7-8 | TRBD1 | TRBJ1-3 | .
CASSRGATNEKLFF | TGCGCCAGCAGCAGGGGCGCAACTAATGAAAAACTGTTTTTT | TRBV4-3 | . | TRBJ1-4 | few
CASSQSRFRGHTQETQYF | TGTGCCAGCAGCCAGTCGCGATTCAGGGGGCATACCCAAGAGACCCAGTACTTC | TRBV3-1 | TRBD1 | TRBJ2-5 | many
CACSLARAYYTGANVLTF | TGTGCCTGCAGTTTGGCCAGGGCCTACTACACTGGGGCCAACGTCCTGACTTTC | TRBV12-3/TRBV12-4 | . | TRBJ2-6 | .
CASSSATGRDYEQYF | TGTGCCAGCAGTTCCGCGACAGGGAGGGACTACGAGCAGTACTTC | TRBV6-5 | . | TRBJ2-7 | few
CASGLAYTEAFF | TGTGCTAGTGGTTTGGCCTACACTGAAGCTTTCTTT | TRBV12-5 | . | TRBJ1-1 | few
CASSDFAHNYGYTF | TGTGCCAGCAGTGACTTCGCACATAACTATGGCTACACCTTC | TRBV6-1 | . | TRBJ1-2 | .
CASSVPRQGSTGELFF | TGTGCCAGCAGCGTCCCGCGACAGGGGAGCACCGGGGAGCTGTTTTTT | TRBV9 | TRBD1 | TRBJ2-2 | many
CASSLDVTQYF | TGCGCCAGCAGCTTGGACGTGACCCAGTACTTC | TRBV5-1 | . | TRBJ2-5 | .
CASSRTTGRSNTGELFF | TGTGCCAGCAGTCGTACAACGGGGCGATCGAACACCGGGGAGCTGTTTTTT | TRBV6-2/TRBV6-3 | . | TRBJ2-2 | .
CASSLIRFPTPHLETQYF | TGTGCCAGCAGCTTAATACGATTTCCGACACCGCACTTGGAGACCCAGTACTTC | TRBV11-2 | . | TRBJ2-5 | .
CASSQGFGDTGELFF | TGCGCCAGCAGCCAAGGGTTCGGGGACACCGGGGAGCTGTTTTTT | TRBV4-3 | . | TRBJ2-2 | many
CASRLLTGGGRGYTF | TGCGCCAGCAGACTATTGACAGGGGGCGGCCGTGGCTACACCTTC | TRBV4-1 | TRBD1 | TRBJ1-2 | .
CAMSRTGENTEAFF | TGTGCCATGTCAAGGACAGGGGAGAACACTGAAGCTTTCTTT | TRBV10-3 | TRBD1 | TRBJ1-1 | few
CASSLRGGPETDTQYF | TGTGCCAGCAGTTTGCGGGGGGGGCCTGAGACAGATACGCAGTATTTT | TRBV12-3/TRBV12-4 | TRBD2 | TRBJ2-3 | .
CATSALWGQETQYF | TGTGCCACCAGCGCCCTTTGGGGCCAAGAGACCCAGTACTTC | TRBV7-9 | . | TRBJ2-5 | .
CASSLAWGLAGGNHGTGELFF | TGTGCCAGCAGTTTAGCCTGGGGACTAGCGGGGGGAAATCACGGCACCGGGGAGCTGTTTTTT | TRBV12-3/TRBV12-4 | TRBD2 | TRBJ2-2 | few
CASSLGQENIQYF | TGTGCCAGCAGTTTGGGACAGGAAAACATTCAGTACTTC | TRBV12-3/TRBV12-4 | TRBD1 | TRBJ2-4 | few
CASSRTDTEAFF | TGTGCCAGCAGTCGGACCGACACTGAAGCTTTCTTT | TRBV12-3/TRBV12-4 | . | TRBJ1-1 | few